Shown below are 26 T cell receptor beta chains from a single sample sequenced in a study of cytotoxic CD8 clonotypes in ibrutinib-treated CLL. Measured with immunoSEQ multiplex PCR; TCRdb has only the in-frame clones, and not every one. The sample consists of nearly 300,000 clones, approximately 79% of them appearing once. Sample: PBMCs, taken at disease progression, from a patient treated with ibrutinib. Receptors were obtained from a human donor with chronic lymphocytic leukemia.

This clone appeared once. At the DNA level, this CDR3 is encoded by other sequences in the same sample as well. The chain has TRBV7-2 and TRBJ2-3; the D is unclear. This CDR3 spans 14 amino acids. CDR1 and CDR2 from the germline V gene are SGHTA and FQGNSA. V dropped 1 base and J dropped 0 bases, with 5 bases sitting between them. The CDR3 coding sequence is TGTGCCAGCAGCTTAGGACGCAGCACAGATACGCAGTATTTT. Residues: CASSLGRSTDTQYF. The full variable domain, with the rest looked up from reference TRBV7-2 and TRBJ2-3, is GAGVSQSPSNKVTEKGKDVELRCDPISGHTALYWYRQSLGQGLEFLIYFQGNSAPDKSGLPSDRFSAERTGGSVSTLTIQRTQQEDSAVYLCASSLGRSTDTQYFGPGTRLTVL.

The V gene is TRBV7-8, the J gene TRBJ2-3; D is tentatively TRBD1 or TRBD2 (5 bases each). V lost 4 bases, J lost 3 bases, and 8 bases lay in between. There are 13 residues in the CDR3. Per the germline V gene, CDR1 is SGHVS and CDR2 is FQNEAQ. The chain's CDR3 is CASSYEGTDTQYF. Written as DNA, the CDR3 is TGTGCCAGCAGCTACGAGGGGACAGATACGCAGTATTTT.

The genes are TRBV27 and TRBJ2-3; TRBD2 matches 11 bases. The CDR3 has 15 amino acids. With 5 bases clipped from V and 3 bases from J, the junction kept 4 bases outside the gene matches. The V gene's germline CDR1 is MNHEY and CDR2 SMNVEV (reference sequence). CDR3 DNA sequence: TGTGCCAGCAGTCCGACTAGCGGGGATACAGATACGCAGTATTTT. Its translation: CASSPTSGDTDTQYF.

This sequence joins TRBV15 and TRBJ2-7; weak D call: TRBD2 (5 bases). Germline CDR1 and CDR2: LNHNV and YYDKDF (reference sequence). Trimming removed 3 bases at V and 5 bases at J, with 20 bases between. The CDR3 sequence is 16 residues long. DNA of the CDR3: TGTGCCACCAGCAGTCGTATTAGAGGGTTCGGGGACGAGCAGTACTTC. The encoded protein is CATSSRIRGFGDEQYF. Combining the CDR3 with reference TRBV15 and TRBJ2-7 gives the whole variable domain DAMVIQNPRYQVTQFGKPVTLSCSQTLNHNVMYWYQQKSSQAPKLLFHYYDKDFNNEADTPDNFQSRRPNTSFCFLDIRSPGLGDTAMYLCATSSRIRGFGDEQYFGPGTRLTVT.

This clone was found once. The chain carries TRBV18 and TRBJ1-3; 9 bases fit TRBD1. Germline CDR1 reads KGHSH; CDR2 reads LQKENI. The CDR3 runs 17 residues. Trimming removed 4 bases from V and 0 bases from J; junction bases left unmatched: 7. CDR3 bases: TGTGCCAGCTCACAGAGGACAGGGGTTCGCTCTGGAAACACCATATATTTT. Translated: CASSQRTGVRSGNTIYF.

The rearrangement uses TRBV9 and TRBJ1-5; D ambiguous. CDR1 and CDR2 from the germline V gene are SGDLS and YYNGEE. The V end lost 2 bases, the J end lost 2 bases, and 8 bases lay between the germline ends. This CDR3 is built from 14 residues. The DNA for the CDR3 is TGTGCCAGCAGCGTTGGCTGGGGCAATCAGCCCCAGCATTTT. Its translation is CASSVGWGNQPQHF.

The V call is TRBV19, the J call TRBJ1-1; no firm D call. V lost 5 bases to trimming and J lost 1 base, with 11 bases between them. The CDR3 has 14 residues. Germline V gene lookup returns CDR1 LNHDA and CDR2 SQIVND (reference sequence). In nucleotides, the CDR3 is TGTGCCAGTAGTCCACGGACGTGGAACACTGAAGCTTTCTTT. Residues: CASSPRTWNTEAFF. The variable domain in full, completed from reference TRBV19 and TRBJ1-1, reads DGGITQSPKYLFRKEGQNVTLSCEQNLNHDAMYWYRQDPGQGLRLIYYSQIVNDFQKGDIAEGYSVSREKKESFPLTVTSAQKNPTAFYLCASSPRTWNTEAFFGQGTRLTVV.

This sequence joins TRBV19 and TRBJ2-1, with D possibly being TRBD1 (6 bases). This CDR3 contains 16 residues. V lost 2 bases and J 6 bases, leaving 17 bases between the germline ends. Germline CDR1 LNHDA, CDR2 SQIVND (reference sequence). In DNA, the CDR3 is TGTGCCAGTAGTATATCTGGGGGCCGGGTACGCAATGAGCAGTTCTTC. It yields the protein CASSISGGRVRNEQFF.

The J gene is TRBJ2-7, the V gene TRBV11-1; D unclear. Trimming stripped 5 bases from V and 13 bases from J, with 15 bases between. Germline V gives CDR1 SGHAT, CDR2 FQDESV (reference sequence). This CDR3 is 11 amino acids long. The CDR3 reads CASSLLEAIYF. For the CDR3, the DNA is TGTGCCAGCAGCCTGTTGGAAGCGATATACTTC.

The chain joins TRBV13 to TRBJ1-2; a possible D gene is TRBD1 (6 bases). This CDR3 has 18 amino acids. The germline V gene has CDR1 PRHDT and CDR2 FYEKMQ (reference sequence). Trimming shortened V by 6 bases and J by 3 bases, and 26 bases separated the two germline ends. As DNA, the CDR3 is TGTGCCAGCAGGCTTCAAACTGTACAGGGTAAATCGGACTATGGCTACACCTTC. Translated: CASRLQTVQGKSDYGYTF.

The CDR3: CASSGGHEIFTDTQYF. The CDR3 DNA is TGTGCCAGCAGTGGGGGACACGAAATTTTCACAGATACGCAGTATTTT. The chain recombines TRBV25-1 with TRBJ2-3, with D tentatively TRBD1 (6 bases). The CDR3 consists of 16 residues. Germline CDR1 is MGHDK and CDR2 is SYGVNS. V lost 4 bases to trimming and J lost 2 bases, with 16 bases between them.

J is TRBJ1-5 and V is TRBV14; D remains ambiguous. Between the trimmed V and J ends, which lost 1 base and 0 bases, there was a span of 7 bases. CDR3 size: 15 residues. From germline, CDR1 is SGHDN and CDR2 FVKESK. Written as DNA, the CDR3 is TGTGCCAGCAGCCAAGGTATCGATAGCAATCAGCCCCAGCATTTT. It is translated as CASSQGIDSNQPQHF.

This clone came up once. The chain joins TRBV27 to TRBJ1-2; 7 bases line up with TRBD1. This CDR3 region has 16 residues. With V trimmed by 3 bases and J by 0 bases, 7 bases remained unmatched. Germline assignment: CDR1 MNHEY and CDR2 SMNVEV (reference sequence). CDR3 sequence reads: CASSFLRTGANYGYTF. DNA for the CDR3: TGTGCCAGCAGTTTCCTCAGGACAGGAGCTAACTATGGCTACACCTTC.

The chain recombines TRBV5-1 with TRBJ1-6; the D is unclear. The CDR3 runs 17 residues. Trimming pared 0 bases from V and 0 bases from J, leaving 10 bases between. The germline CDR1 and CDR2 sequences are SGHRS and YFSETQ. CDR3 coding DNA: TGCGCCAGCAGCTTGGCGGTTCAAAGCTCCTATAATTCACCCCTCCACTTT. This gives the protein CASSLAVQSSYNSPLHF.

The chain couples TRBV9 to TRBJ1-3; the D is unclear. This CDR3 has 15 residues. Looked up from germline, CDR1 is SGDLS and CDR2 is YYNGEE. The V and J ends lost 0 bases and 4 bases respectively, with 11 bases between them. The CDR3 DNA sequence: TGTGCCAGCAGCGTAGCCTCGGGAGTAGGAAACACCATATATTTT. Its protein is CASSVASGVGNTIYF.

The genes are TRBV27 and TRBJ2-2; 9 bases line up with TRBD2. The CDR3 extends over 13 amino acids. Trimming removed 5 bases from V and 13 bases from J; junction bases left unmatched: 8. Germline V gives CDR1 MNHEY, CDR2 SMNVEV (reference sequence). In nucleotides, the CDR3 is TGTGCCAGCAGTCTGCGGGAGGGCCTGGGGCTGTTTTTT. Translated: CASSLREGLGLFF.

V usage is TRBV27 and J usage is TRBJ2-3, with TRBD2 identical over 7 bases. This CDR3 has 15 residues. V trimming: 3 bases; J trimming: 3 bases; junction bases outside the gene matches: 6. Germline V gene data show CDR1 as MNHEY and CDR2 as SMNVEV (reference sequence). The chain's CDR3 is CASSFSAGRTDTQYF. As DNA, the CDR3 is TGTGCCAGCAGTTTCTCAGCGGGAAGGACAGATACGCAGTATTTT.

This clone was seen a single time. This chain connects TRBV5-1 to TRBJ2-2, with TRBD1 as a possible D gene (5 bases). V lost 5 bases, J lost 2 bases, and 13 bases lay in between. In germline, CDR1 is SGHRS, CDR2 YFSETQ. The length of the CDR3 is 15 residues. CDR3: CASSHQGRNTGELFF. CDR3 sequence (DNA): TGCGCCAGCAGTCACCAGGGTCGAAACACCGGGGAGCTGTTTTTT. The entire variable domain, with the rest obtained from reference TRBV5-1 and TRBJ2-2, is as follows: KAGVTQTPRYLIKTRGQQVTLSCSPISGHRSVSWYQQTPGQGLQFLFEYFSETQRNKGNFPGRFSGRQFSNSRSEMNVSTLELGDSALYLCASSHQGRNTGELFFGEGSRLTVL.

This sequence joins TRBV14 and TRBJ1-4; the D is unclear. The CDR3 is made up of 12 amino acids. Trimming stripped 1 base from V and 8 bases from J, with 5 bases between. Germline assignment: CDR1 SGHDN and CDR2 FVKESK. CDR3 DNA sequence: TGTGCCAGCAGCCAAGTGGTCGAAAAACTGTTTTTT. Amino acids: CASSQVVEKLFF.

The V call is TRBV4-3, the J call TRBJ2-3, with 9 bases matching TRBD1. Per the germline V gene, CDR1 is LGHNA and CDR2 is YSLEER. This CDR3 is built from 16 residues. The V gene end was trimmed by 0 bases and the J gene end by 3 bases; junction bases not matched to a gene: 4. The CDR3 loop is CASSQEGTGSTDTQYF. CDR3 bases: TGCGCCAGCAGCCAAGAGGGGACAGGGAGTACAGATACGCAGTATTTT.

J is TRBJ1-2 and V is TRBV20-1; D is unclear. Germline V gene data show CDR1 as DFQATT and CDR2 as SNEGSKA (reference sequence). This CDR3 contains 8 residues. V was shortened by 8 bases and J by 7 bases, with 5 bases between the two germline ends. DNA for the CDR3: TGCAGTCTGAGTGGCTACACCTTC. Its protein is CSLSGYTF.

This clone came up a few times. The gene calls are TRBV4-1 and TRBJ2-1; D is unresolved. This CDR3 region has 15 residues. Germline-derived CDR1 and CDR2 are MGHRA and YSYEKL. Trimming took 2 bases from V and 5 from J, leaving 13 bases between them. CDR3: CASSQRSSQHNEQFF. CDR3 bases: TGCGCCAGCAGCCAACGTAGCTCTCAGCACAATGAGCAGTTCTTC.

The sample holds a few counts of this clone. The V and J genes are TRBV19 and TRBJ2-2; TRBD1 aligns across 7 bases. The CDR3 has 14 residues. CDR1 and CDR2 from the germline V gene are LNHDA and SQIVND (reference sequence). V lost 6 bases and J lost 6; bases outside the gene matches: 7. The CDR3 loop is CASRGQAGAGELFF. The CDR3 DNA sequence: TGTGCCAGTAGAGGACAGGCCGGGGCCGGGGAGCTGTTTTTT.

V usage is TRBV18 and J usage is TRBJ1-6, with TRBD1 identical over 9 bases. The germline V gene encodes CDR1 KGHSH and CDR2 LQKENI. The CDR3 covers 15 residues. V was clipped by 3 bases and J by 6 bases; unmatched bases: 3. The CDR3 sequence is CASSPLGQGNSPLHF. The CDR3 DNA is TGTGCCAGCTCACCCTTGGGACAGGGTAATTCACCCCTCCACTTT.

J is TRBJ1-3 and V is TRBV5-1; 7 bases fit TRBD1. The V gene end was trimmed by 5 bases and the J gene end by 0 bases; junction bases not matched to a gene: 5. The germline CDR1 and CDR2 sequences are SGHRS and YFSETQ. This CDR3 is 15 amino acids long. The CDR3 DNA reads TGCGCCAGCAGTCGGGACAGAATCTCTGGAAACACCATATATTTT. It yields the protein CASSRDRISGNTIYF.

The chain couples TRBV11-2 to TRBJ2-1; D is unresolved. V lost 3 bases and J 8 bases, leaving 11 bases between the germline ends. The CDR3 covers 13 residues. The germline V gene has CDR1 SGHAT and CDR2 FQNNGV. The CDR3 DNA reads TGTGCCAGCAGCTTGAACTTTTGGGATGAGCAGTTCTTC. As protein: CASSLNFWDEQFF.